Only a few counts were recorded for the clone carrying this T cell receptor (beta chain). Its specificity is unknown. This CDR3 comprises 13 residues. Germline V CDR1 and CDR2: LNHDA, SQIVND (reference sequence). Deletions cut 3 bases from V and 2 bases from J, with 8 bases between. The data were obtained in a study of CD8+ T cells in alopecia areata. Study details: Treatment comprised oral tofacitinib, 5 to 10 mg twice daily, in treated patients.

Findings and limits, study-wide: Between patients, shared TCR sequences were less clear than in mice. This was possibly due in part to HLA diversity in the patient population. Alopecia totalis/universalis scalp especially showed more expanded CD8+ clones than normal scalp.

RNA extraction and reverse transcription yielded cDNA as sequencing template. The protocol was immunoSEQ multiplex PCR, while the TCRdb copy is restricted to in-frame clones and leaves out a portion. The repertoire includes about 97,000 clones, roughly two fifths of them detected once, and 1% to 1.5% sits in the top ten. The specimen sequenced was CD4+ T cells sorted from blood. The sequence derives from a human donor with alopecia areata. The rearrangement links TRBV19 to TRBJ2-7, with D possibly TRBD2 on 5 matching bases. DNA of the CDR3: TGTGCCAGTAGTATTCGGCGGGCCTACGAGCAGTACTTC. Its protein is CASSIRRAYEQYF. The complete variable domain, with remaining parts taken from reference TRBV19 and TRBJ2-7, reads DGGITQSPKYLFRKEGQNVTLSCEQNLNHDAMYWYRQDPGQGLRLIYYSQIVNDFQKGDIAEGYSVSREKKESFPLTVTSAQKNPTAFYLCASSIRRAYEQYFGPGTRLTVT.